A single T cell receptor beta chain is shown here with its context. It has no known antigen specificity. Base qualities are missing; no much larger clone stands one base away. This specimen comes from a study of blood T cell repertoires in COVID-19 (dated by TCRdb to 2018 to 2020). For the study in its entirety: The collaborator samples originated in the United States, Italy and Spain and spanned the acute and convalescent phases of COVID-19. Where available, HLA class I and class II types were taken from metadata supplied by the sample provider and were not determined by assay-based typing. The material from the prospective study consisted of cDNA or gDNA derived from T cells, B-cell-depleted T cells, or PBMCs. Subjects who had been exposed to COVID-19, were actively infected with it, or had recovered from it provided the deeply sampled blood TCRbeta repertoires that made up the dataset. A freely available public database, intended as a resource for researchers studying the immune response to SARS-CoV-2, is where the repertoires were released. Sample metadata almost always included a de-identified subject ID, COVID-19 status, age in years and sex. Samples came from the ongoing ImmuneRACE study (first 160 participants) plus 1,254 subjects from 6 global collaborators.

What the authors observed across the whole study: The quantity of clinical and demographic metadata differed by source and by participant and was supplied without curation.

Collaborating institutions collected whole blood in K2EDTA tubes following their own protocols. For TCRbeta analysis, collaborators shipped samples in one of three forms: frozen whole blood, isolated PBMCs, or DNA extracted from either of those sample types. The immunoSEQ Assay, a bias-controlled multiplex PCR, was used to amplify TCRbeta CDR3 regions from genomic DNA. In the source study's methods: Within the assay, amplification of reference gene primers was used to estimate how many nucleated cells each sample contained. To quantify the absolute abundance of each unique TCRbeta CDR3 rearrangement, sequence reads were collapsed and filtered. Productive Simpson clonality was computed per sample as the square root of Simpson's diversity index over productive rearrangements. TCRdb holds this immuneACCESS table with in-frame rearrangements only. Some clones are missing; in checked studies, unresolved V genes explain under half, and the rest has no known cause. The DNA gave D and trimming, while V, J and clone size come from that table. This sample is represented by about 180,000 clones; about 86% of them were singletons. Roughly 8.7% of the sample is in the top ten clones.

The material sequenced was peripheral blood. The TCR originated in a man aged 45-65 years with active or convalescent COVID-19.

The CDR3 amino acid sequence is: CASRPGVGGTDTQYF. The DNA sequence reads TGCGCCAGCAGGCCCGGGGTAGGAGGGACAGATACGCAGTATTTT. Recombination joined TRBV10-1 with TRBJ2-3; TRBD2 might be the D gene, on 6 matching bases. Spanning cysteine to phenylalanine, the CDR3 consists of 15 amino acids. Of all the DNA, just the CDR3 is kept, 45 bases in frame from base 1. Looking up the germline V gene (reference sequence) yields CDR1 WNHNN and CDR2 SYGVQD. The trim is 6 bases for V and 3 bases for J, with a gap of 16 bases between the germline ends.